This paragraph covers one TCR beta chain sequence. As yet, its antigen is unknown. In the original analysis: Pooled conventional T cells gave approximately 1.2x10^5 patient and 1.5x10^5 or so donor TCRbeta sequences. Here immunoSEQ multiplex PCR was the method, and the copy in TCRdb shows in-frame clones only, minus some. The D gene and trimming were derived from the DNA, and the V and J assignments and clone size from that table. The sample includes about 25,000 clones, roughly 96% of them seen just once. Conventional CD4 T cells were sorted as CD4+CD127+ cells. Controls came from healthy donors unrelated to patients. The data were obtained in a study of B cell selection in AIRE deficiency. V shed 4 bases, J shed 2 bases, and the junction held 5 bases outside the gene matches. CDR3 length: 17 amino acids. Germline V gives CDR1 SEHNR, CDR2 FQNEAQ (reference sequence). Overall study results and limits: With only TCRbeta sequenced, about 37% of shared healthy Treg sequences overlapped Tconv. Only about a tenth of 3657 shared Treg sequences were patient-specific; about 30% healthy-specific.

The sequence derives from a human donor in good health. This rearrangement joins TRBV7-9 to TRBJ2-2; 12 bases are a match to TRBD2. Input material: CD4+CD127+ conventional T cells sorted from PBMCs. CDR3 nucleotides: TGTGCCAGCAGCTACGGACTAGCGGGGCTTAACACCGGGGAGCTGTTTTTT. Its protein product is CASSYGLAGLNTGELFF.